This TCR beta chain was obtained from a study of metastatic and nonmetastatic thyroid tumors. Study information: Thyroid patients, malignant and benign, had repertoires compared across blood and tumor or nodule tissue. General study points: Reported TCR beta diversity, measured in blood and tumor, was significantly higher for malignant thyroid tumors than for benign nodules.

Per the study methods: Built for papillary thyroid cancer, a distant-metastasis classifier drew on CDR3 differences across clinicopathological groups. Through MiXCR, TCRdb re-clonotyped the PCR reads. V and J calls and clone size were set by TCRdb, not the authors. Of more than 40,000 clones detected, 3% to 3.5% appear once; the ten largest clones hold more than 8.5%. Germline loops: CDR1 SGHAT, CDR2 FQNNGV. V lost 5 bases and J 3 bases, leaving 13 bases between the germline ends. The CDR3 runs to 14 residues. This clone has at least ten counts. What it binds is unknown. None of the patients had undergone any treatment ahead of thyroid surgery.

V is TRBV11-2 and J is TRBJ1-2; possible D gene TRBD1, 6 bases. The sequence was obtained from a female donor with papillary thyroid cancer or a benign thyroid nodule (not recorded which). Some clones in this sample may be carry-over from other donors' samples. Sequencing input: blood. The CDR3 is CASSPWQGYYGYTF. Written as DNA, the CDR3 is TGTGCCAGCAGCCCCTGGCAGGGGTACTATGGCTACACCTTC. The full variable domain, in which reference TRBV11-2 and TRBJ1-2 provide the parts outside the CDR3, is EAGVAQSPRYKIIEKRQSVAFWCNPISGHATLYWYQQILGQGPKLLIQFQNNGVVDDSQLPKDRFSAERLKGVDSTLKIQPAKLEDSAVYLCASSPWQGYYGYTFGSGTRLTVV.